The 17 T cell receptor beta chains below all came from one sample that was sequenced in a study of T cells after yellow fever vaccination. TCRdb re-derived calls from the 5' RACE reads in MiXCR, one entry per CDR3 protein. The sample yields 230,000 or so distinct CDR3 sequences, more than 3.5% seen once. Source: PBMCs, taken 15 days after the yellow fever booster vaccination. These TCRs come from a young man who received the YFV17D yellow fever vaccine.

This clonotype was found many times. J is TRBJ2-5 and V is TRBV5-1, with 7 nucleotides matching TRBD1. V was clipped by 0 bases and J by 2 bases; unmatched bases: 7. Germline lookup yields CDR1 SGHRS and CDR2 YFSETQ. The CDR3 runs to 16 residues. The DNA of the CDR3 is TGCGCCAGCAGCTTGGGCGCGACAGGGCCGCAAGAGACCCAGTACTTC. It is translated as CASSLGATGPQETQYF.

This clonotype was detected many times. The V gene is TRBV20-1, the J gene TRBJ2-7; D gene unclear. V was cut by 2 bases and J by 0 bases, with 2 bases left in between. The germline CDR1 and CDR2 sequences are DFQATT and SNEGSKA (reference sequence). The CDR3 runs to 11 residues. CDR3 DNA sequence: TGCAGTGCTAGAAACTCCTACGAGCAGTACGTC. Translation: CSARNSYEQYV.

This clonotype has a count of ten or more. V is TRBV3-1 and J is TRBJ2-5, with D unresolved. From germline, CDR1 is LGHDT and CDR2 YNNKEL (reference sequence). With 1 base removed from V and 5 bases from J, the gap between germline ends came to 11 bases. CDR3 length equals 14 residues. CDR3 loop: CASSQVGEPETQYF. The CDR3 bases are TGTGCCAGCAGCCAAGTCGGCGAACCGGAGACCCAGTACTTC.

This clonotype turned up a few times. The chain carries TRBV7-2 and TRBJ1-4, with a weak D call TRBD1 (5 bases). Trimming pared 5 bases from V and 4 bases from J, leaving 11 bases between. The CDR3 covers 14 residues. Germline CDR1 reads SGHTA; CDR2 reads FQGNSA. The CDR3 reads CASSDRGLNEKLFF. The DNA for the CDR3 is TGTGCCAGCAGCGACAGAGGACTTAATGAAAAACTGTTTTTT.

This clonotype was found many times. The chain couples TRBV7-2 to TRBJ2-1; 8 nucleotides line up with TRBD2. The CDR3 covers 16 residues. Per the germline V gene, CDR1 is SGHTA and CDR2 is FQGNSA. J gave up 7 bases and V 1 base, and 9 bases lay outside the gene matches. Written as DNA, the CDR3 is TGTGCCAGCAGCTTAGTCCACAGCGGGGGTGGAAATGAGCAGTTCTTC. It is translated as CASSLVHSGGGNEQFF.

This clonotype was found many times. The chain employs TRBV4-3 and TRBJ1-2, with 10 bases lining up with TRBD1. CDR3 length equals 15 residues. Germline CDR1 LGHNA, CDR2 YSLEER. The ends lost 5 bases at V and 2 bases at J; junction bases unmatched: 5. The CDR3, as DNA: TGCGCCAGCAGCACAGGGGGACAGGGGAACTATGGCTACACCTTC. Translating gives CASSTGGQGNYGYTF.

This clonotype was seen repeatedly, ten times or more. The rearrangement uses TRBV12-3 or TRBV12-4 and TRBJ2-4, with a tentative D call TRBD2 (5 bases). This CDR3 comprises 12 residues. The V and J ends lost 8 bases and 9 bases respectively, with 14 bases between them. The CDR3 coding sequence is TGTGCCAGCTCACGGGGTTTAGGCATTCAGTACTTC. Translation: CASSRGLGIQYF.

This clonotype was seen ten or more times. V gene TRBV4-3 combines with J gene TRBJ1-6; no firm D call. This CDR3 region has 15 residues. The V end lost 4 bases, the J end lost 6 bases, and 13 bases lay between the germline ends. Germline V lookup: CDR1 LGHNA, CDR2 YSLEER. CDR3 region: CASSPRRFLNSPLHF. CDR3 DNA sequence: TGCGCCAGCAGCCCGAGAAGGTTTCTTAATTCACCCCTCCACTTT.

This clonotype has a count of ten or more. The gene calls are TRBV30 and TRBJ2-7, with 8 positions matching TRBD2. The CDR3 contains 13 residues. V gave up 3 bases and J gave up 7 bases; unmatched junction bases: 8. Germline-derived CDR1 and CDR2 are GTSNPN and SVGIG (reference sequence). CDR3 sequence: CAWRRGDSGEQYF. The CDR3 nucleotides are TGTGCCTGGAGGCGGGGGGACTCTGGAGAGCAGTACTTC.

This clonotype was counted ten times or more. This chain joins TRBV28 and TRBJ2-7; D unclear. Germline V gene sequence: CDR1 MDHEN, CDR2 SYDVKM. V dropped 7 bases and J dropped 7 bases, with 17 bases sitting between them. The CDR3 sequence is 13 residues long. CDR3 loop: CASKRAGLLEQYV. CDR3 nucleotides: TGTGCCAGCAAAAGGGCAGGCCTCCTGGAGCAGTACGTC.

As DNA, the CDR3 is TGTGCCACCAGCAGAGTAACAGGGGGTGTCAATGAGCAGTTCTTC. Protein sequence: CATSRVTGGVNEQFF. V gene TRBV15 combines with J gene TRBJ2-1; 8 nucleotides match TRBD1. Germline-derived CDR1 and CDR2 are LNHNV and YYDKDF (reference sequence). The CDR3 consists of 15 residues. Unmatched junction bases numbered 5, after V lost 1 base and J lost 6 bases.

This clonotype was detected ten times or more. V is TRBV7-2 and J is TRBJ2-5; a possible D gene is TRBD1 (6 bases). Trimming cost V 5 bases and J 2 bases, with 9 bases left between them. The germline gives CDR1 SGHTA, CDR2 FQGNSA. The CDR3 is made up of 13 amino acids. CDR3 amino acids: CASSPDRQETQYF. CDR3 nucleotide sequence: TGTGCCAGCAGCCCGGACAGACAAGAGACCCAGTACTTC.

This clonotype was seen ten or more times. The rearrangement joins TRBV20-1 to TRBJ2-1, with TRBD1 identical over 9 bases. The CDR3 is made up of 13 amino acids. Germline trimming cut 5 bases from V and 7 bases from J; bases unmatched to any gene: 6. CDR1 and CDR2 from the germline V gene are DFQATT and SNEGSKA (reference sequence). In DNA, the CDR3 is TGCAGTGCTCCCGGGACAGGGATTAATGAGCAGTTCTTC. The encoded protein is CSAPGTGINEQFF.

This clonotype was recorded at least ten times. J is TRBJ2-4 and V is TRBV12-3 or TRBV12-4; 7 bases align to TRBD2. The CDR3 extends over 16 amino acids. The junction had 12 bases not matched to a gene; V was cut back by 6 bases and J by 4 bases. CDR3 sequence reads: CASSPTGGRRKNIQYF. Here the CDR3 DNA reads TGTGCCAGCAGCCCGACGGGGGGTAGGAGGAAAAACATTCAGTACTTC.

This clonotype was seen many times. The chain links TRBV20-1 to TRBJ2-1; 8 nucleotides agree with TRBD1. This CDR3 has 15 amino acids. CDR1 is DFQATT, CDR2 SNEGSKA, per germline (reference sequence). After removal of 3 bases from V and 3 bases from J, the junction contained 7 bases not matched to a gene. The CDR3 DNA follows: TGCAGTGCTAGGGACAGGGTTAGGGGCTACAATGAGCAGTTCTTC. The encoded protein is CSARDRVRGYNEQFF.

This clonotype showed up many times. This chain joins TRBV29-1 and TRBJ1-1, with 9 bases lining up with TRBD1. CDR3 length: 18 residues. With V trimmed by 4 bases and J by 4 bases, 19 bases remained unmatched. The germline V gene encodes CDR1 SQVTM and CDR2 ANQGSEA. CDR3 region: CSVALLQGADSGSTEAFF. The CDR3 DNA reads TGCAGCGTTGCCCTATTACAGGGGGCGGATTCGGGTAGCACTGAAGCTTTCTTT.

This rearrangement joins TRBV6-1 to TRBJ1-1; no clear D. The CDR3 runs to 13 residues. V dropped 7 bases and J dropped 4 bases, with 13 bases sitting between them. Looked up from germline, CDR1 is MNHNS and CDR2 is SASEGT. The DNA of the CDR3 is TGTGCCAGCAAGAACATCTGGGGCACTGAAGCTTTCTTT. Encoded protein: CASKNIWGTEAFF.